Listed below are T cell receptor beta chains from one sample, sequenced in a study of T cell responses to AZD1222 COVID-19 vaccine. Clones were read by immunoSEQ multiplex PCR, and TCRdb kept only the in-frame ones, dropping some. The table has around 100,000 clones, 87% seen once. The sequences come from peripheral blood, collected 28 days after the second AZD1222 dose. The receptors come from an adult who received the AZD1222 COVID-19 vaccine. Both conserved end residues are part of each CDR3. The order of the fields is J gene, V gene, D gene, clone size, CDR3 protein, CDR3 DNA. A D gene is named only where the DNA matches it firmly. The listing skips clone size in some rows; elsewhere it reads once, few, many or a size class.

>TRBJ2-5|TRBV29-1|.|few
CSVRDGKETQYF
TGCAGCGTTAGGGACGGGAAAGAGACCCAGTACTTC
>TRBJ1-1|TRBV27|TRBD1|.
CASSGTSQGVEGTRVLNTEAFF
TGTGCCAGCAGTGGCACCTCCCAGGGGGTTGAAGGAACCCGTGTGTTGAACACTGAAGCTTTCTTT
>TRBJ2-1|TRBV28|.|.
CASSLGSSYNEQFF
TGTGCCAGCAGTTTGGGTAGCTCCTACAATGAGCAGTTCTTC
>TRBJ1-6|TRBV6-5|TRBD1|.
CASSYSIGQGESPLHF
TGTGCCAGCAGTTACAGCATCGGACAGGGGGAATCACCCCTCCACTTT
>TRBJ1-2|TRBV18|.|.
CASSPPDRTSYGYTF
TGTGCCAGCTCACCACCGGACAGAACCAGCTATGGCTACACCTTC
>TRBJ2-1|TRBV6-5|TRBD2|.
CASRAGGSSYNEQFF
TGTGCCAGCAGGGCTGGCGGGAGCTCCTACAATGAGCAGTTCTTC
>TRBJ2-2|TRBV29-1|TRBD1|.
CSVNSGTGGSRGELFF
TGCAGCGTGAACTCCGGGACAGGGGGCTCGAGAGGGGAGCTGTTTTTT
>TRBJ2-7|TRBV7-9|.|.
CASSIQWEQYF
TGTGCCAGCAGCATACAGTGGGAGCAGTACTTC
>TRBJ1-2|TRBV7-8|.|.
CASSLLGGDSYGYTF
TGTGCCAGCAGCTTACTGGGGGGCGATTCCTATGGCTACACCTTC
>TRBJ1-6|TRBV4-1|TRBD1|.
CASSQGTVNSPLHF
TGCGCCAGCAGCCAGGGGACAGTAAATTCACCCCTCCACTTT
>TRBJ2-3|TRBV10-3|.|.
CAISESGLPTDTQYF
TGTGCCATCAGTGAGTCCGGACTACCCACAGATACGCAGTATTTT
>TRBJ2-3|TRBV5-1|.|.
CASSPVWASDTQYF
TGCGCCAGCAGCCCGGTATGGGCTTCTGATACGCAGTATTTT
>TRBJ2-1|TRBV5-1|.|.
CAAAQHEQFF
TGCGCCGCCGCACAGCATGAGCAGTTCTTC
>TRBJ2-1|TRBV28|.|few
CASSYPMGPGLQSDYNEQFF
TGTGCCAGCAGTTACCCAATGGGTCCAGGGCTACAATCGGACTACAATGAGCAGTTCTTC
>TRBJ2-7|TRBV10-3|TRBD2|.
CAIRARLAGDPYEQYF
TGTGCCATCAGGGCACGACTAGCGGGCGATCCTTACGAGCAGTACTTC
>TRBJ2-6|TRBV19|TRBD2|.
CASAGGSGANVLTF
TGTGCCAGTGCGGGGGGGTCTGGGGCCAACGTCCTGACTTTC
>TRBJ2-7|TRBV7-3|.|.
CASSPDSRGEQYF
TGTGCCAGCAGCCCCGATTCGAGAGGCGAGCAGTACTTC
>TRBJ2-7|TRBV11-2|.|once
CASSPLLRTNYEQYF
TGTGCCAGCAGCCCCCTCCTCCGGACGAACTACGAGCAGTACTTC
>TRBJ2-1|TRBV7-9|.|.
CASSKANEQFF
TGTGCCAGCAGTAAAGCCAATGAGCAGTTCTTC
>TRBJ2-1|TRBV5-4|.|.
CASRSGRAGSYNEQFF
TGTGCCAGCAGGAGTGGTAGGGCGGGGAGCTACAATGAGCAGTTCTTC
>TRBJ1-6|TRBV9|TRBD1|.
CASTNSGTGPQALHF
TGTGCCAGCACCAATTCCGGGACAGGGCCTCAGGCCCTCCACTTT
>TRBJ2-1|TRBV30|TRBD2|.
CAWRGLAGGYEQFF
TGTGCCTGGAGAGGTCTAGCGGGAGGGTATGAGCAGTTCTTC
>TRBJ1-2|TRBV4-1|.|.
CASSQDLGLHYGYTF
TGCGCCAGCAGCCAAGACCTGGGTCTTCACTATGGCTACACCTTC
>TRBJ2-1|TRBV5-1|TRBD2|.
CASSTVTSSNEQFF
TGCGCCAGCAGCACCGTGACTAGCTCTAATGAGCAGTTCTTC
>TRBJ2-5|TRBV6-5|.|.
CASSRSRETQYF
TGTGCCAGCAGCCGCAGTCGGGAGACCCAGTACTTC
>TRBJ2-1|TRBV7-3|TRBD2|.
CASSLFAAGGYNEQFF
TGTGCCAGCAGCCTATTCGCGGCGGGAGGCTACAATGAGCAGTTCTTC
>TRBJ1-2|TRBV19|TRBD1|.
CASSVYRGAGGYTF
TGTGCCAGTAGTGTTTACAGGGGGGCCGGTGGCTACACCTTC
>TRBJ2-7|TRBV13|TRBD1|.
CASSSQPGTVIYEQYF
TGTGCCAGCAGCTCCCAGCCGGGGACAGTGATCTACGAGCAGTACTTC
>TRBJ2-1|TRBV5-5|.|.
CASSLVSGWNEQFF
TGTGCCAGCAGCTTGGTGTCTGGTTGGAATGAGCAGTTCTTC
>TRBJ1-5|TRBV5-1|TRBD1|.
CASSLGDRQGGQPQHF
TGCGCCAGCAGCTTGGGTGACCGACAGGGGGGGCAGCCCCAGCATTTT
>TRBJ1-6|TRBV28|.|.
CASSLRRVNSPLHF
TGTGCCAGCAGTTTACGGAGGGTTAATTCACCCCTCCACTTT
>TRBJ1-1|TRBV11-2|TRBD1|once
CASSDRGRSTEAFF
TGTGCCAGCAGCGACAGGGGGCGGAGCACTGAAGCTTTCTTT
>TRBJ1-2|TRBV25-1|.|.
CASSRGGNYGYTF
TGTGCCAGCAGTCGGGGCGGTAACTATGGCTACACCTTC
>TRBJ1-2|TRBV5-1|.|.
CASSLAPAANYGYTF
TGCGCCAGCAGCTTGGCGCCGGCCGCTAACTATGGCTACACCTTC
>TRBJ2-3|TRBV11-3|TRBD1|.
CASSSDDRGPTDTQYF
TGTGCCAGCAGCTCCGATGACAGGGGCCCCACAGATACGCAGTATTTT
>TRBJ1-2|TRBV29-1|TRBD1|.
CSVEKGGSYGYTF
TGCAGCGTTGAAAAAGGGGGCAGCTATGGCTACACCTTC
>TRBJ1-2|TRBV19|.|.
CASNGGRDGYTF
TGTGCCAGTAACGGGGGGCGCGATGGCTACACCTTC
>TRBJ2-7|TRBV5-1|TRBD2|.
CASSLEASGSQYF
TGCGCCAGCAGCTTGGAAGCTAGCGGGAGTCAGTACTTC
>TRBJ2-2|TRBV7-8|TRBD2|.
CASSSPGRAGTGELFF
TGTGCCAGCAGCTCACCCGGGAGGGCCGGCACCGGGGAGCTGTTTTTT
>TRBJ1-4|TRBV27|TRBD1|.
CASSLRDRGEKLFF
TGTGCCAGCAGTCTACGGGACAGAGGGGAAAAACTGTTTTTT
>TRBJ2-1|TRBV29-1|.|.
CSVERPARGLYNEQFF
TGCAGCGTTGAACGCCCGGCCAGGGGACTCTACAATGAGCAGTTCTTC
>TRBJ1-2|TRBV2|TRBD1|.
CASSGRGRYGYTF
TGTGCCAGCAGTGGCAGGGGGCGGTATGGCTACACCTTC
>TRBJ1-3|TRBV15|.|.
CATSLIQGRSGNTIYF
TGTGCCACCAGCCTAATCCAGGGTCGCTCTGGAAACACCATATATTTT
>TRBJ1-5|TRBV4-3|TRBD1|.
CASSQARGYDQPQHF
TGCGCCAGCAGCCAAGCCAGGGGGTACGATCAGCCCCAGCATTTT
>TRBJ2-6|TRBV15|TRBD1|.
CATSADRAGANVLTF
TGTGCCACCAGCGCTGACAGGGCTGGGGCCAACGTCCTGACTTTC